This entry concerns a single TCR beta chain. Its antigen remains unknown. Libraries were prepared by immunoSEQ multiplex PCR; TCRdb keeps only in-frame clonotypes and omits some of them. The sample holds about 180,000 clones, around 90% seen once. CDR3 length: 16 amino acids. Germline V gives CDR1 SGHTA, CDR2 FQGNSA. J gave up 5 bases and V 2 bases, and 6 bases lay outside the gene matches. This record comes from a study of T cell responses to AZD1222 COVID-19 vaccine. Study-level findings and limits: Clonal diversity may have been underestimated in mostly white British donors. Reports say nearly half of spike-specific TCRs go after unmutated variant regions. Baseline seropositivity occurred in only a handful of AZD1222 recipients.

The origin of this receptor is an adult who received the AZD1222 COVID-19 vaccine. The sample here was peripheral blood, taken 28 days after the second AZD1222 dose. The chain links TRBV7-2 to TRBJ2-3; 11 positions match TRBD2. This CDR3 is CASSLSGTSGIDTQYF. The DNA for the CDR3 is TGTGCCAGCAGCTTATCCGGGACTAGCGGCATAGATACGCAGTATTTT.